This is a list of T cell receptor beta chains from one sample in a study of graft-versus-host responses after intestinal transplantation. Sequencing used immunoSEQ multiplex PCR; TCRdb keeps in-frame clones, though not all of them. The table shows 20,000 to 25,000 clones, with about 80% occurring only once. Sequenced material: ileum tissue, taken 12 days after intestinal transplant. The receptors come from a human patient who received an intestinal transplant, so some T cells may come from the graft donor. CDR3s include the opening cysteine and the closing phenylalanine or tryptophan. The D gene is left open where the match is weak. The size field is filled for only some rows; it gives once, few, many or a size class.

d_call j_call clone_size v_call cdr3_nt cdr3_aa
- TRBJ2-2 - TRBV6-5 TGTGCCAGCAGTTACCCGGGGGCCGGGGAGCTGTTTTTT CASSYPGAGELFF
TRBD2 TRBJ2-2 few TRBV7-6 TGTGCCAGCAGCTCGGGACTAGCGGGGGGCAACGGGGAGCTGTTTTTT CASSSGLAGGNGELFF
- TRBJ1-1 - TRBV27 TGTGCCAGCAGTTTGGGGACATCGGGGAACACTGAAGCTTTCTTT CASSLGTSGNTEAFF
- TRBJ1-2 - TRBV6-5 TGTGCCAGCACGACAGGTCGCACTTATGGCTACACCTTC CASTTGRTYGYTF
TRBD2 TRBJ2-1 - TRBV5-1 TGCGCCAGCAGCCCGGGGGCGGGAGGCGGGGGCAATGAGCAGTTCTTC CASSPGAGGGGNEQFF
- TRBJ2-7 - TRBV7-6 TGTGCCAGCAGCCCCGGGTCAGAGCAGTACTTC CASSPGSEQYF
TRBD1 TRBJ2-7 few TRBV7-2 TGTGCCAGCAGCTTAGCCCTGACAGGGGAGAGGGAGCAGTACTTC CASSLALTGEREQYF
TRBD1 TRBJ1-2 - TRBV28 TGTGCCAGCAGTTTACAAATCCCGGGACAGGGTAGTAGGGGCTACACCTTC CASSLQIPGQGSRGYTF
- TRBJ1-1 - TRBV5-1 TGCGCCAGCAGCCGGATAGACAAGTACACTGAAGCTTTCTTT CASSRIDKYTEAFF
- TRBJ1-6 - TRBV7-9 TGTGCCAGCAGCTTAGCGCTAACGGGGGACCTCCACTTT CASSLALTGDLHF
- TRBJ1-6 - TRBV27 TGTGCCAGCAGTTTCAGGACAGTGGTTTCACCCCTCCACTTT CASSFRTVVSPLHF
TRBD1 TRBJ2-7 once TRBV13 TGTGCCAGCAGCCCCGCGGGACAGGGGTGGTACGAGCAGTACTTC CASSPAGQGWYEQYF
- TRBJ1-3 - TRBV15 TGTGCCACCAGCAACGACAGGGGAAACACCATATATTTT CATSNDRGNTIYF
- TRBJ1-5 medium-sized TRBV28 TGTGCCAGCAGTTGGGGACACGGCGGCAATCAGCCCCAGCATTTT CASSWGHGGNQPQHF
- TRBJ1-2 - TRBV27 TGTGCCAGCAGTTCGATGAGCCGGGGAAACTATGGCTACACCTTC CASSSMSRGNYGYTF
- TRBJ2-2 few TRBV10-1 TGCGCCAGCAGTGGGAGAATCACCGGGGAGCTGTTTTTT CASSGRITGELFF
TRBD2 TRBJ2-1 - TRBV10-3 TGTGCCATCAGTGCAGAAGCTAGCGGGAGCAATGAGCAGTTCTTC CAISAEASGSNEQFF
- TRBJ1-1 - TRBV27 TGTGCCAGCAGTTGGGGGGGATCCACTGAAGCTTTCTTT CASSWGGSTEAFF
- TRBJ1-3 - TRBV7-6 TGTGCCAGCAGCTCTCCCGCCGGCTCTGGAAACACCATATATTTT CASSSPAGSGNTIYF
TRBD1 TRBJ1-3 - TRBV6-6 TGTGCCAGCAGTTACCCGCAGGGGGAGGTCGGAAACACCATATATTTT CASSYPQGEVGNTIYF
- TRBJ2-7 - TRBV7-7 TGTGCTAGCAGCTTAGGCCCCTACGACAGCGAGCAGTACTTC CASSLGPYDSEQYF
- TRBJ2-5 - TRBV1 TGCACCAGCAGCCGCCGCCTCAGCGGGAGTCGCGTTTTAGAGACCCAGTACTTC CTSSRRLSGSRVLETQYF
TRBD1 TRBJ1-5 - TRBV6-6 TGTGCCAGCAGCCCGGGACAGGGGAACCAGCCCCAGCATTTT CASSPGQGNQPQHF
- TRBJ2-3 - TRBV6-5 TGTGCCAGCAGTGTCAGGGATAGCACAGATACGCAGTATTTT CASSVRDSTDTQYF
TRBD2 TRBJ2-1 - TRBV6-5 TGTGCCAGCACCCAAGGCCGGGGGGCCTACAATGAGCAGTTCTTC CASTQGRGAYNEQFF
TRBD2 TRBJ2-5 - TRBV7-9 TGTGCCAGCAGCTTGGCGAGGGGACTAGCGGGGGAGACCCAGTACTTC CASSLARGLAGETQYF
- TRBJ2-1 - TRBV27 TGTGCCAGCAGTTCGGACACCGAGGGACTTGAGCAGTTCTTC CASSSDTEGLEQFF
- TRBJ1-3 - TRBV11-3 TGTGCCAGCAGCTTAGCACAGGCAGGAGGAAACACCATATATTTT CASSLAQAGGNTIYF
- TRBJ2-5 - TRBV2 TGTGCCAGCAGTGAAGGCGCGAGGGAGACCCAGTACTTC CASSEGARETQYF
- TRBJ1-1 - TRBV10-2 TGCGCCAGCAGTCCACAGGGTGCCACTGAAGCTTTCTTT CASSPQGATEAFF
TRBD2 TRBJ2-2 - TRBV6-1 TGTGCCAGCACCAGAACTAGCGGAGACACCGGGGAGCTGTTTTTT CASTRTSGDTGELFF
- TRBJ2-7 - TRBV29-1 TGCAGCGCCGAGGGGGGGGTAGGCGAGCAGTACTTC CSAEGGVGEQYF
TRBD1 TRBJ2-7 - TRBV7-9 TGTGCCAGCAGCCTCGACAGGGGACCGCCCCAGTACTTC CASSLDRGPPQYF
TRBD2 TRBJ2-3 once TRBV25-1 TGTGCCAGCAGTGCCACCCTAGCGGGGGGCGGCACAGATACGCAGTATTTT CASSATLAGGGTDTQYF
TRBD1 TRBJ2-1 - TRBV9 TGTGCCAGCAGCGTCAGGACAGGGGGCTCCTACAATGAGCAGTTCTTC CASSVRTGGSYNEQFF